Here is one T cell receptor (beta chain) with its context. Researchers isolated total RNA from whole blood without sorting T cells. These data belong to a study of monozygotic twins with inflammatory bowel disease. CDR1 is LGHDT, CDR2 YNNKEL, per germline (reference sequence). CDR3 length: 14 residues. One entry per CDR3 protein, without DNA, is what TCRdb gives after re-calling the 5' RACE reads. Seen in this sample are more than 350,000 distinct CDR3 sequences; the ten most common clones hold 2% to 3%. The chain couples TRBV3-1 to TRBJ2-1; TCRdb proposes TRBD1, but this gene call is untestable without DNA. Material: blood. The receptor's source is a human donor with ulcerative colitis or Crohn's disease, or a healthy co-twin of an affected twin (not recorded which). CDR3 region: CACSPDRADNEQFF.